This passage covers 24 T cell receptor beta chains from one sample sequenced in a study of Tregs in tolerant kidney transplant recipients. Related graft donors supplied nonmyeloablative bone marrow transplants, and mixed chimerism was transient. Some clones are missing from TCRdb's copy, which holds only in-frame ones; the method was immunoSEQ multiplex PCR. The sample has about 81,000 clones, around nine tenths seen once. Sequenced here: CD4+ T cells from blood (PBMCs), sampled 24 months after the transplant. The receptors shown here come from a human patient who received a combined kidney and bone marrow transplant. The T cells may partly be graft donor cells.

The rearrangement uses TRBV7-6 and TRBJ1-2; 9 bases line up with TRBD1. Germline V gene sequence: CDR1 SGHVS, CDR2 FNYEAQ. Unmatched junction bases numbered 4, after V lost 3 bases and J lost 8 bases. The CDR3 runs to 13 residues. The CDR3 reads CASSLSDRGGYTF. CDR3 sequence (DNA): TGTGCCAGCAGCTTGTCGGACAGGGGAGGCTACACCTTC.

The rearrangement links TRBV28 to TRBJ2-7, with 8 positions matching TRBD2. CDR3 size: 16 residues. Germline CDR1 and CDR2: MDHEN and SYDVKM. Trimming at V came to 2 bases and at J to 0 bases, leaving 6 bases not matched to a gene. This CDR3 reads CASSLHSGEYSYEQYF. The CDR3 DNA reads TGTGCCAGCAGTTTACATAGCGGGGAGTACTCCTACGAGCAGTACTTC.

The V and J genes are TRBV10-3 and TRBJ1-2; 7 nucleotides match TRBD1. CDR3 length: 13 amino acids. Germline-derived CDR1 and CDR2 are ENHRY and SYGVKD. J was trimmed by 4 bases and V by 3 bases; bases with no gene match: 2. The CDR3 coding sequence is TGTGCCATCAGTGAAGGGACAGCCTATGGCTACACCTTC. It specifies CAISEGTAYGYTF.

This chain links TRBV19 with TRBJ1-4, with D uncertain. The germline V and J ends were trimmed by 10 bases and 5 bases, with 20 bases remaining between them. The CDR3 contains 15 residues. The germline V gene encodes CDR1 LNHDA and CDR2 SQIVND (reference sequence). The CDR3 is CATKSPGRKNEKLFF. CDR3 nucleotide sequence: TGTGCCACCAAGTCTCCGGGTCGGAAGAATGAAAAACTGTTTTTT.

The V gene is TRBV11-3, the J gene TRBJ2-3; 9 nucleotides align to TRBD2. The CDR3 contains 13 residues. Germline loops: CDR1 SGHNT, CDR2 YENEEA. With 1 base clipped from V and 9 bases from J, the junction kept 2 bases outside the gene matches. CDR3 amino acids: CASSLVLAGTQYF. In DNA, the CDR3 is TGTGCCAGCAGCTTAGTCCTAGCGGGGACGCAGTATTTT.

This sequence joins TRBV4-2 and TRBJ2-5; D gene ambiguous. Trimming pared 1 base from V and 2 bases from J, leaving 11 bases between. CDR3 length: 15 residues. Germline assignment: CDR1 LGHNA and CDR2 YNFKEQ. The chain's CDR3 is CASSQVQARQETQYF. In DNA, the CDR3 is TGTGCCAGCAGCCAAGTTCAAGCGAGGCAAGAGACCCAGTACTTC.

The rearrangement uses TRBV5-4 and TRBJ2-3; 11 bases are shared with TRBD1. V dropped 1 base and J dropped 4; count of bases not matched to a gene: 11. CDR3 length: 18 amino acids. Per germline, CDR1 SGHNT and CDR2 YYREEE (reference sequence). The chain's CDR3 is CASSLFFRDRGGADTQYF. In nucleotides, the CDR3 is TGTGCCAGCAGCTTGTTCTTCCGGGACAGGGGGGGGGCAGATACGCAGTATTTT.

The count of this clone is one. This chain's CDR3 is CASSFFLGANEKLFF. The CDR3 DNA reads TGTGCCAGCAGCTTTTTTCTCGGGGCTAATGAAAAACTGTTTTTT. The rearrangement uses TRBV5-8 and TRBJ1-4; D not certain. The V end lost 2 bases, the J end lost 3 bases, and 11 bases lay between the germline ends. The CDR3 totals 15 residues. Per the germline V gene, CDR1 is SGHTS and CDR2 is YDEGEE.

The chain has TRBV30 and TRBJ1-2; 10 bases fit TRBD1. The length of the CDR3 is 14 residues. Looked up from germline, CDR1 is GTSNPN and CDR2 is SVGIG (reference sequence). V lost 3 bases, J lost 8 bases, and 9 bases stayed unmatched. CDR3: CAWSLTGTGEGYTF. The CDR3 bases are TGTGCCTGGAGCCTGACGGGGACAGGGGAAGGCTACACCTTC.

The chain carries TRBV7-2 and TRBJ2-7, with 10 positions matching TRBD2. Per the germline V gene, CDR1 is SGHTA and CDR2 is FQGNSA. The V segment lost 5 bases and the J segment 4 bases; nucleotides outside the gene matches: 14. CDR3 length: 17 amino acids. CDR3 DNA sequence: TGTGCCAGCAGCCCGGGCAGCGGGAGGGCCAAGGAATACGAGCAGTACTTC. This gives the protein CASSPGSGRAKEYEQYF.

Only a few counts were recorded for this clone. V and J are TRBV10-1 and TRBJ1-5, with no clear D. Germline CDR1 reads WNHNN; CDR2 reads SYGVQD (reference sequence). V lost 6 bases to trimming and J lost 5 bases, with 8 bases between them. This CDR3 spans 12 amino acids. In nucleotides, the CDR3 is TGCGCCAGCAGGACCGGGGATCAGCCCCAGCATTTT. This sequence encodes CASRTGDQPQHF.

The chain links TRBV19 to TRBJ1-4; tentative D call: TRBD1 (6 bases). The V end was cut by 3 bases, the J end by 1 base, with 15 bases between. Germline assignment: CDR1 LNHDA and CDR2 SQIVND (reference sequence). CDR3 size: 17 residues. CDR3 protein: CASSIPALQGTNEKLFF. DNA for the CDR3: TGTGCCAGTAGTATCCCGGCATTACAGGGAACTAATGAAAAACTGTTTTTT.

The chain carries TRBV5-6 and TRBJ1-1; 8 bases are a match to TRBD1. The junction had 5 bases not matched to a gene; V was cut back by 3 bases and J by 1 base. CDR1 and CDR2 from the germline V gene are SGHDT and YYEEEE. This CDR3 has 15 amino acids. CDR3 bases: TGTGCCAGCAGCTCCTCCGGGACAGGGAACACTGAAGCTTTCTTT. Translated, it gives CASSSSGTGNTEAFF.

The V gene is TRBV5-4, the J gene TRBJ1-1; 7 nucleotides match TRBD1. The CDR3 runs 14 residues. The V and J ends lost 0 bases and 8 bases, in that order; junction bases with no gene match: 7. From germline, CDR1 is SGHNT and CDR2 YYREEE (reference sequence). The CDR3 nucleotides are TGTGCCAGCAGCTTGGGACCGGACAGGTCCGAAGCTTTCTTT. Translated, it gives CASSLGPDRSEAFF.

In this sample, this clone turned up a few times. V is TRBV6-6 and J is TRBJ2-7; TRBD2 matches at 14 bases. The CDR3 loop spans 15 amino acids. The germline V gene has CDR1 MNHNY and CDR2 SVGAGI (reference sequence). V trimming: 6 bases; J trimming: 4 bases; junction bases outside the gene matches: 5. As DNA, the CDR3 is TGTGCCAGCAGGGGACTAGCGGGGGAGAGTTACGAGCAGTACTTC. Amino acids: CASRGLAGESYEQYF.

The chain has TRBV7-9 and TRBJ2-5; 7 bases fit TRBD2. The junction had 10 bases not matched to a gene; V was cut back by 2 bases and J by 7 bases. This CDR3 has 15 residues. CDR1 and CDR2 from the germline V gene are SEHNR and FQNEAQ (reference sequence). In nucleotides, the CDR3 is TGTGCCAGCAGCTTATCGGGAGGAGACGCAGCGACCCAGTACTTC. Its protein product is CASSLSGGDAATQYF.

This clone was detected only once. J is TRBJ2-3 and V is TRBV5-1; D is unclear. The germline V gene has CDR1 SGHRS and CDR2 YFSETQ. V gave up 4 bases and J gave up 4 bases, with 7 bases separating them. There are 12 residues in the CDR3. The CDR3 reads CASSARSDTQYF. CDR3 DNA: TGCGCCAGCAGCGCCAGGTCAGATACGCAGTATTTT.

V is TRBV5-8 and J is TRBJ2-6, with D hard to call. There are 15 residues in the CDR3. Trimming left V 4 bases short and J 1 base short, with 9 bases between. From germline, CDR1 is SGHTS and CDR2 YDEGEE. CDR3 coding DNA: TGTGCCAGCAGCCTGTACAGATCTGGGGCCAACGTCCTGACTTTC. Encoded protein: CASSLYRSGANVLTF.

In this sample, this clone turned up once. The gene calls are TRBV6-5 and TRBJ2-1; TRBD2 matches 10 bases. Germline V gives CDR1 MNHEY, CDR2 SVGAGI. The CDR3 is made up of 16 amino acids. V lost 0 bases and J lost 4; bases outside the gene matches: 3. The CDR3 region is CASSYSGTSVYNEQFF. In DNA form, the CDR3 reads TGTGCCAGCAGTTACTCCGGGACTAGCGTTTACAATGAGCAGTTCTTC.

The V gene is TRBV30, the J gene TRBJ1-2; D is possibly TRBD1 (5 bases). The V and J ends lost 3 bases and 3 bases respectively, with 11 bases between them. In germline, CDR1 is GTSNPN, CDR2 SVGIG (reference sequence). The CDR3 contains 13 residues. CDR3 sequence (DNA): TGTGCCTGGAGGCGGGACTTGTACTATGGCTACACCTTC. It yields the protein CAWRRDLYYGYTF.

The V gene is TRBV11-3, the J gene TRBJ2-4; 10 bases align to TRBD2. The trim removed 5 bases at V and 7 bases at J, leaving 11 bases unmatched. The CDR3 extends over 16 amino acids. Germline loops: CDR1 SGHNT, CDR2 YENEEA. CDR3 loop: CASSTAALAGANIQYF. The CDR3, as DNA: TGTGCCAGCAGCACGGCGGCTCTAGCGGGAGCGAACATTCAGTACTTC. Using reference TRBV11-3 and TRBJ2-4 for the parts outside the CDR3, the full variable domain is EAGVVQSPRYKIIEKKQPVAFWCNPISGHNTLYWYLQNLGQGPELLIRYENEEAVDDSQLPKDRFSAERLKGVDSTLKIQPAELGDSAVYLCASSTAALAGANIQYFGAGTRLSVL.

The V and J genes are TRBV10-3 and TRBJ1-1; the D is unclear. Germline values: CDR1 ENHRY, CDR2 SYGVKD. This CDR3 has 11 amino acids. The germline V and J ends were trimmed by 7 bases and 4 bases, with 7 bases remaining between them. CDR3 protein: CAIKETTEAFF. CDR3 bases: TGTGCCATCAAGGAGACCACTGAAGCTTTCTTT.

Only one count was recorded for this clone. The V gene is TRBV7-2, the J gene TRBJ2-7; perhaps TRBD2 as D (6 bases). Per the germline V gene, CDR1 is SGHTA and CDR2 is FQGNSA. The CDR3 is 14 residues long. V was trimmed by 1 base and J by 3 bases, leaving 10 bases between them. This CDR3 is CASSLEGGDYEQYF. In DNA, the CDR3 is TGTGCCAGCAGCTTAGAGGGCGGGGACTACGAGCAGTACTTC.

The gene calls are TRBV7-2 and TRBJ2-5; D unresolved. The CDR3 sequence is 11 residues long. Germline-derived CDR1 and CDR2 are SGHTA and FQGNSA. V was shortened by 7 bases and J by 0 bases, with 3 bases between the two germline ends. In nucleotides, the CDR3 is TGTGCCAGCACGGACCAAGAGACCCAGTACTTC. Translated, it gives CASTDQETQYF.